The 4 T cell receptor beta chains given below trace back to one sample, sequenced in a study of T cells after yellow fever vaccination (dated by TCRdb to between 2017 and 2020). This specimen's treatment or condition label, interpreted: live attenuated yellow fever vaccine strain. The library was prepared using 5' RACE. This sample was sequenced with an Illumina HiSeq 2500. TCRdb's own reprocessing of the public reads used fastp at Q25 and MiXCR and kept productive beta chains. Entries are consolidated by CDR3 protein sequence, retaining the most common genes and DNA. For this sample the table gives around 73,000 distinct CDR3 sequences, of which roughly 7.4% were detected only once. Around 38% of the sample is in the top ten clones. This sample comprised CD8+ T cells sorted from PBMCs, obtained on the day of the yellow fever booster vaccination. Every receptor here comes from a man in his thirties or forties who received the YFV17D yellow fever vaccine.

V is TRBV6-2 or TRBV6-3 and J is TRBJ2-3, with D uncertain. Germline CDR1 reads MNHEY; CDR2 reads SVGEGT. The CDR3 is 16 residues long. Trimming removed 4 bases at V and 2 bases at J, with 16 bases between. Here the CDR3 DNA reads TGTGCCAGCAGTTCCACCACCAGGAGACCCACAGATACGCAGTATTTT. This translates into CASSSTTRRPTDTQYF.

This rearrangement joins TRBV6-5 to TRBJ1-1; D is ambiguous. V lost 4 bases, J lost 4 bases, and 16 bases lay in between. Germline V lookup: CDR1 MNHEY, CDR2 SVGAGI. The CDR3 covers 15 residues. The CDR3 DNA reads TGTGCCAGCAGTTTCCCCCCCGGGTGGGGCACTGAAGCTTTCTTT. This translates into CASSFPPGWGTEAFF.

The chain is built from TRBV12-3 or TRBV12-4 and TRBJ2-1; perhaps TRBD2 as D (5 bases). V lost 3 bases, J lost 11 bases, and 8 bases lay in between. The CDR3 consists of 11 residues. The CDR3 DNA follows: TGTGCCAGCAGTTTGCCGGGGAAGCAGTTCTTC. Translating it yields CASSLPGKQFF.

In this sample, this clonotype turned up a few times. This chain uses TRBV4-3 with TRBJ2-1, with a weak D call TRBD2 (6 bases). Per germline, CDR1 LGHNA and CDR2 YSLEER. The V end was cut by 0 bases, the J end by 7 bases, with 16 bases between. The CDR3 length is 16 residues. The CDR3 spells CASSQEGTPAGNEQFF. CDR3 coding DNA: TGCGCCAGCAGCCAAGAGGGGACTCCCGCTGGGAATGAGCAGTTCTTC.